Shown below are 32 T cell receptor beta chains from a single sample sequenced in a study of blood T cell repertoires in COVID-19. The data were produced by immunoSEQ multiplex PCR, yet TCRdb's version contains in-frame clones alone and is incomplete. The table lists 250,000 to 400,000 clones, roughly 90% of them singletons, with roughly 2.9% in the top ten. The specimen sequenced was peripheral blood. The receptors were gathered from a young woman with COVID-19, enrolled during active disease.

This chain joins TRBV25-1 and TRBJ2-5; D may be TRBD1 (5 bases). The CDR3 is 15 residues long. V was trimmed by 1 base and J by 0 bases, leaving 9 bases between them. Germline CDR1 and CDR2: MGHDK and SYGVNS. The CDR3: CASSELGQYQETQYF. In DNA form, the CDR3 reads TGTGCCAGCAGTGAATTGGGGCAGTACCAAGAGACCCAGTACTTC. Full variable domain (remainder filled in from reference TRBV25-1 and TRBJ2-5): EADIYQTPRYLVIGTGKKITLECSQTMGHDKMYWYQQDPGMELHLIHYSYGVNSTEKGDLSSESTVSRIRTEHFPLTLESARPSHTSQYLCASSELGQYQETQYFGPGTRLLVL.

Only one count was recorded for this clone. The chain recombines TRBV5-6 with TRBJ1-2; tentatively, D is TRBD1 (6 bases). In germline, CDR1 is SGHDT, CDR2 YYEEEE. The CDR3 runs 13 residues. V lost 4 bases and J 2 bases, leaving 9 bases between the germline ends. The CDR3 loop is CASSPGTNYGYTF. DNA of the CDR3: TGTGCCAGCAGCCCCGGGACAAACTATGGCTACACCTTC.

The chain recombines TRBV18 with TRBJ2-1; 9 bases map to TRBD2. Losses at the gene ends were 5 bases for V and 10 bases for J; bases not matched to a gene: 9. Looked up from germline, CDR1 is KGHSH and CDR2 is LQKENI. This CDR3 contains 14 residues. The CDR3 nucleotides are TGTGCCAGCTCAGTCGGGCGGGAGGGGGACGAGCAGTTCTTC. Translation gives CASSVGREGDEQFF.

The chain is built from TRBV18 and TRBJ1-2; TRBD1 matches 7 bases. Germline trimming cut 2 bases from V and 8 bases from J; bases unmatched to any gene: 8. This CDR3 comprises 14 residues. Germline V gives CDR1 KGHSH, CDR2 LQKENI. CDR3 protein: CASSPTTGQNGYTF. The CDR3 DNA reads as TGTGCCAGCTCACCAACGACAGGGCAGAACGGCTACACCTTC.

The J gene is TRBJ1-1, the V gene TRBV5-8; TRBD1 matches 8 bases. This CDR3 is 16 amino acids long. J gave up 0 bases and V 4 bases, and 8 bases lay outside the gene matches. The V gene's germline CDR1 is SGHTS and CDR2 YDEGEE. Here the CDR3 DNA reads TGTGCCAGCAGCAGAACGCAGGGGGCCCTGAACACTGAAGCTTTCTTT. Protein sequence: CASSRTQGALNTEAFF.

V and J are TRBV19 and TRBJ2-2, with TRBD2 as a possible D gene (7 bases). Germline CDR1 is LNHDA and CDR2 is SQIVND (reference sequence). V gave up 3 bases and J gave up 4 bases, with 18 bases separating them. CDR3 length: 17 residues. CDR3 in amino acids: CASSISGGYGGTGELFF. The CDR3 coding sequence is TGTGCCAGTAGTATTTCGGGGGGCTATGGTGGCACCGGGGAGCTGTTTTTT.

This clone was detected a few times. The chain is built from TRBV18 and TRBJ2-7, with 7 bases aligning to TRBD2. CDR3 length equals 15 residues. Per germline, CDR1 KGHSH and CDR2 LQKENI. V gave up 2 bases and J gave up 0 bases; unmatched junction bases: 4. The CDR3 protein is CASSPASGGSYEQYF. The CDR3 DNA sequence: TGTGCCAGCTCACCAGCTAGCGGAGGCTCCTACGAGCAGTACTTC.

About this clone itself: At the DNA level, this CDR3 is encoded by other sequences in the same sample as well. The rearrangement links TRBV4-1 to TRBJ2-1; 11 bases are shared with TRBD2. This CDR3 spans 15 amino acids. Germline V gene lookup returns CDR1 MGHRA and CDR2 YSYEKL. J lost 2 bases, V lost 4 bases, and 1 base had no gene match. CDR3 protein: CASSLAGGPYNEQFF. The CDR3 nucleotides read TGCGCCAGCAGCCTAGCGGGAGGGCCCTACAATGAGCAGTTCTTC.

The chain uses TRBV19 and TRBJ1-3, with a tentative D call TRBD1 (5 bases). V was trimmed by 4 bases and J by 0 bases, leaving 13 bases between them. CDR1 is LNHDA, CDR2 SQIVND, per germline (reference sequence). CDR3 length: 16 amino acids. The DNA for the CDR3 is TGTGCCAGTAGTACTGACAGTTATTTCTCTGGAAACACCATATATTTT. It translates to CASSTDSYFSGNTIYF.

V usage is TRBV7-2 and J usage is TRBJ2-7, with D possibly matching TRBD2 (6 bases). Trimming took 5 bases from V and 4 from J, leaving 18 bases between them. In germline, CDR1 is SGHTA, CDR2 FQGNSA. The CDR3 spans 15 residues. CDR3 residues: CASSPEISGGYEQYF. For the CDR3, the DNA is TGTGCCAGCAGCCCGGAGATTAGCGGAGGGTACGAGCAGTACTTC.

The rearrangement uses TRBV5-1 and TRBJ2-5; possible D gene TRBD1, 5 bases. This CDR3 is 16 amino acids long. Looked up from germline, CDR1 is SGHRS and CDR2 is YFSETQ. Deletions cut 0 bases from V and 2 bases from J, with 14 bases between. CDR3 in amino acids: CASSLGVKTEQETQYF. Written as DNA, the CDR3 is TGCGCCAGCAGCTTGGGGGTGAAGACAGAGCAAGAGACCCAGTACTTC.

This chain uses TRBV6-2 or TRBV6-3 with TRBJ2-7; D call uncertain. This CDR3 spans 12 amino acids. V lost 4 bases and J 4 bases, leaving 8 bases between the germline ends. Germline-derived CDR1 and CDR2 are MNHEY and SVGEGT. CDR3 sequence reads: CASSLQAYEQYF. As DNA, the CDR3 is TGTGCCAGCAGTTTGCAGGCGTACGAGCAGTACTTC.

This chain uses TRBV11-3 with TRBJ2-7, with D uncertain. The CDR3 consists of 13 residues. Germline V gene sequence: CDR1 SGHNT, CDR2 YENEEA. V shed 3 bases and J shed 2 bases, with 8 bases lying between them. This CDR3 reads CASSFSGTYEQYF. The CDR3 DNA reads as TGTGCCAGCAGCTTTTCGGGTACCTACGAGCAGTACTTC.

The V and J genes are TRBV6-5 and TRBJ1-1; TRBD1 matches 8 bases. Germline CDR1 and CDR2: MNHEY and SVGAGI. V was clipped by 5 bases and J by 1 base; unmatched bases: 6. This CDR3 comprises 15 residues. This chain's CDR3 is CASSPDRVRNTEAFF. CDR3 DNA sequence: TGTGCCAGCAGTCCGGACAGGGTGAGGAACACTGAAGCTTTCTTT.

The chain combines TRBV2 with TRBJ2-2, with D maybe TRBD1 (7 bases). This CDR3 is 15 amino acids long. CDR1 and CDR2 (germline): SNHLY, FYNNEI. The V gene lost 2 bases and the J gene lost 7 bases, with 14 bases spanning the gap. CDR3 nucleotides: TGTGCCAGCAGTGAATGGCAGGGGGGTGGCGGGGAGCTGTTTTTT. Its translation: CASSEWQGGGGELFF.

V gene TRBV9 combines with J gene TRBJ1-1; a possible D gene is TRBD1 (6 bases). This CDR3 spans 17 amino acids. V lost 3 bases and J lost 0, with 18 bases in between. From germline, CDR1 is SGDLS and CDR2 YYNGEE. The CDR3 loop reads CASSGQDAGSMNTEAFF. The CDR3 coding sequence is TGTGCCAGCAGCGGACAGGATGCCGGGTCGATGAACACTGAAGCTTTCTTT.

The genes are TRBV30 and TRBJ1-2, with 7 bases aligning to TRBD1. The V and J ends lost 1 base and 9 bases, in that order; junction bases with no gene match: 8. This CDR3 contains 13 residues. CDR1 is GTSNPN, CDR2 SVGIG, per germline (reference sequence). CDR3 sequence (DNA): TGTGCCTGGAGTGGCGGGCAGGGGGGACGCTACACCTTC. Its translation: CAWSGGQGGRYTF.

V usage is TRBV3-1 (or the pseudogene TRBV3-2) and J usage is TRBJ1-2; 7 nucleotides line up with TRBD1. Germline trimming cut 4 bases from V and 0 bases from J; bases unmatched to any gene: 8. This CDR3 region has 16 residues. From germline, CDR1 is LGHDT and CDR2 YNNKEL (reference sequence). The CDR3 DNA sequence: TGTGCCAGCAGCCCTCTAGGACAGGACCCTAACTATGGCTACACCTTC. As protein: CASSPLGQDPNYGYTF.

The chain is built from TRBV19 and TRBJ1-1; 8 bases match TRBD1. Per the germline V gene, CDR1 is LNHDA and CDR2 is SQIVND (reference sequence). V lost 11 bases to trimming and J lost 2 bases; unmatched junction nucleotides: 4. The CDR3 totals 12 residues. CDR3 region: CACGQGNTEAFF. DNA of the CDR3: TGTGCCTGTGGACAGGGAAACACTGAAGCTTTCTTT. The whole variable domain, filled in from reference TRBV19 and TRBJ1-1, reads DGGITQSPKYLFRKEGQNVTLSCEQNLNHDAMYWYRQDPGQGLRLIYYSQIVNDFQKGDIAEGYSVSREKKESFPLTVTSAQKNPTAFYLCACGQGNTEAFFGQGTRLTVV.

The CDR3 spells CASSYWGQGVDEQFF. The CDR3 DNA sequence: TGTGCCAGCAGTTACTGGGGCCAGGGTGTCGATGAGCAGTTCTTC. V gene TRBV6-5 combines with J gene TRBJ2-1, with D possibly being TRBD1 (5 bases). Per the germline V gene, CDR1 is MNHEY and CDR2 is SVGAGI. The V and J ends lost 1 base and 8 bases respectively, with 15 bases between them. The CDR3 has 15 residues.

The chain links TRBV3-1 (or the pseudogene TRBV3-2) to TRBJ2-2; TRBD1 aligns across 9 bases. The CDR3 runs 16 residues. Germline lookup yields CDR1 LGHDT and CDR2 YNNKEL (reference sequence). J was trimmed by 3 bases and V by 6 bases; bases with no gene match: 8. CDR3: CASSPGTGFYTGELFF. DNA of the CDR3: TGTGCCAGCAGTCCCGGGACAGGGTTTTACACCGGGGAGCTGTTTTTT.

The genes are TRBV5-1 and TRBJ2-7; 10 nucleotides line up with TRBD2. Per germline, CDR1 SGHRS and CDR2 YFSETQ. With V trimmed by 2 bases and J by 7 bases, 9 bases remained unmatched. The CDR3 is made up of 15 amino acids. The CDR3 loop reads CASSFLAGVIGEQYF. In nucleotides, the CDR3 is TGCGCCAGCAGCTTTCTAGCGGGAGTGATTGGGGAGCAGTACTTC.

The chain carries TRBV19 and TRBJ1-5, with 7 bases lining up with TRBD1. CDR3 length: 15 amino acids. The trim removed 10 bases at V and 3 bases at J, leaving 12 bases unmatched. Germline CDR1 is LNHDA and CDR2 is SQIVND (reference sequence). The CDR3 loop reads CATQGGQLDNQPQHF. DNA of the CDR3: TGTGCCACCCAAGGGGGACAGCTCGACAATCAGCCCCAGCATTTT.

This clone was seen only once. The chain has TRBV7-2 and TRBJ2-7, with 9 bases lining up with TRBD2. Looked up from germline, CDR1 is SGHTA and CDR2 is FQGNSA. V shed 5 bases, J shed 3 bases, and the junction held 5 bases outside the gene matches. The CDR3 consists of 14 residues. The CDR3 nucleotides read TGTGCCAGCAGCGTTAGCGGGGGTTTCTACGAGCAGTACTTC. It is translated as CASSVSGGFYEQYF.

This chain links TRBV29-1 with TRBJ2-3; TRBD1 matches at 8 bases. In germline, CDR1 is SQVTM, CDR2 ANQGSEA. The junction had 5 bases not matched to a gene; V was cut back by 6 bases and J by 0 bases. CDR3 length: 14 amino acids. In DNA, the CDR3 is TGCAGCGTGCCCGACAGGGGTAGCACAGATACGCAGTATTTT. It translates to CSVPDRGSTDTQYF.

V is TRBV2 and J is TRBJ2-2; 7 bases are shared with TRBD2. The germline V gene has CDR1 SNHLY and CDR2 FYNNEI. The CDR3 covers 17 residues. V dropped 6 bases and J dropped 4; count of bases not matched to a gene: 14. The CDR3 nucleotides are TGTGCCAGCAGGTCGCGGGGAGGGGCCCCTACCACCGGGGAGCTGTTTTTT. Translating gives CASRSRGGAPTTGELFF.

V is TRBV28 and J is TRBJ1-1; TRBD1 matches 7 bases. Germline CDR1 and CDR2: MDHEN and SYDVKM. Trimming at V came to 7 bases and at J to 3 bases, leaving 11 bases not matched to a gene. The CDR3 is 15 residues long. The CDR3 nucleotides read TGTGCCAGCAATGGGAAAAGGGGGCCGGACACTGAAGCTTTCTTT. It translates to CASNGKRGPDTEAFF.

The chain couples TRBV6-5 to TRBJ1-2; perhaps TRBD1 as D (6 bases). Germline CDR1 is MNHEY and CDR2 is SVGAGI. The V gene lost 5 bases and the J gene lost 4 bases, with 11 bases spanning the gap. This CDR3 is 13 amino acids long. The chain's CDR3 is CASSQQGLYGYTF. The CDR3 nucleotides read TGTGCCAGCAGTCAACAGGGCCTCTATGGCTACACCTTC.

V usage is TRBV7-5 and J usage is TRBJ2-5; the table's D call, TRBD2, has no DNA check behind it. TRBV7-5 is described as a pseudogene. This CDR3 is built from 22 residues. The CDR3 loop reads CVRSLGGTSGRGTASAEETQYF. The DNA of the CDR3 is TGTGTCAGAAGCTTAGGGGGGACTAGCGGGAGAGGAACGGCGTCCGCTGAAGAGACCCAGTACTTC.

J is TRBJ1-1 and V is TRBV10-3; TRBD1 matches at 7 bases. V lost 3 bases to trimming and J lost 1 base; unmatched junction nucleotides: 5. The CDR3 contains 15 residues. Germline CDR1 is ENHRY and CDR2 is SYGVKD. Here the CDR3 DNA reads TGTGCCATCAGTGATCCGGGACAGCCGAACACTGAAGCTTTCTTT. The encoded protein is CAISDPGQPNTEAFF.

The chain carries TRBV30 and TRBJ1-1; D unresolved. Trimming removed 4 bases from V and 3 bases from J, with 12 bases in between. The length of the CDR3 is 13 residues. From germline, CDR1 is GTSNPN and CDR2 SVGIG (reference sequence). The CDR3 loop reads CAWKLREDTEAFF. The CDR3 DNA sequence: TGTGCCTGGAAGCTCCGTGAGGACACTGAAGCTTTCTTT.

This CDR3 is CASHLGGGAGGYTF. Written as DNA, the CDR3 is TGTGCCAGCCACCTTGGAGGGGGCGCAGGGGGCTACACCTTC. This rearrangement joins TRBV19 to TRBJ1-2, with 7 bases identical to TRBD1. V trimming: 9 bases; J trimming: 8 bases; junction bases outside the gene matches: 15. CDR3 length: 14 amino acids. CDR1 is LNHDA and CDR2 is SQIVND in the germline V gene (reference sequence).